This passage covers 23 T cell receptor beta chains from one sample sequenced in a study of blood T cell repertoires in COVID-19. The table came from immunoSEQ multiplex PCR; TCRdb's copy has only in-frame clones and leaves some out. Among about 100,000 clones listed, around 85% were seen once. Specimen: peripheral blood. The source of these receptors is a woman in her 70s with active or convalescent COVID-19.

The CDR3 is CSGGGTSNTEAFF. CDR3 bases: TGCAGCGGAGGTGGGACATCGAACACTGAAGCTTTCTTT. The J gene is TRBJ1-1, the V gene TRBV29-1; TRBD1 is a possible D gene (6 bases). The V end was cut by 7 bases, the J end by 1 base, with 13 bases between. Per the germline V gene, CDR1 is SQVTM and CDR2 is ANQGSEA. The CDR3 consists of 13 residues.

The V call is TRBV7-9, the J call TRBJ2-3; D is uncertain. The V end was cut by 6 bases, the J end by 6 bases, with 28 bases between. The CDR3 totals 18 residues. Looked up from germline, CDR1 is SEHNR and CDR2 is FQNEAQ (reference sequence). CDR3 loop: CASRSRGRRILKRDTQYF. The DNA of the CDR3 is TGTGCCAGCAGATCACGCGGAAGGAGAATTTTGAAGCGTGATACGCAGTATTTT.

The rearrangement joins TRBV6-5 to TRBJ2-3, with 8 bases that match TRBD1. Looked up from germline, CDR1 is MNHEY and CDR2 is SVGAGI. Losses at the gene ends were 8 bases for V and 4 bases for J; bases not matched to a gene: 5. CDR3 size: 13 residues. For the CDR3, the DNA is TGTGCCAGCGGGGTACAGGGGGCAGATACGCAGTATTTT. As protein: CASGVQGADTQYF.

In nucleotides, the CDR3 is TGTGCCAGCAGCCAACACTGGTGGGTAGCGGGAGGAGAAGATACGCAGTATTTT. Residues: CASSQHWWVAGGEDTQYF. The chain carries TRBV3-1 (or the pseudogene TRBV3-2) and TRBJ2-3; 10 bases map to TRBD2. Germline values: CDR1 LGHDT, CDR2 YNNKEL (reference sequence). This CDR3 has 18 residues. Losses at the gene ends were 2 bases for V and 5 bases for J; bases not matched to a gene: 13.

This clone showed up just once. V gene TRBV19 combines with J gene TRBJ2-1, with TRBD2 matching 7 bases. V lost 3 bases to trimming and J lost 4 bases; unmatched junction nucleotides: 12. The germline gives CDR1 LNHDA, CDR2 SQIVND (reference sequence). The CDR3 spans 17 residues. CDR3 DNA: TGTGCCAGTAGTATTCGACCACGGGGACTACGTTACAATGAGCAGTTCTTC. Translating gives CASSIRPRGLRYNEQFF.

The chain employs TRBV5-5 and TRBJ2-7; 7 bases align to TRBD1. The germline CDR1 and CDR2 sequences are SGHKS and YYEKEE (reference sequence). The CDR3 runs to 14 residues. The trim removed 3 bases at V and 1 base at J, leaving 4 bases unmatched. The CDR3 DNA sequence: TGTGCCAGCAGCTCGGGACAGAGGTCCTACGAGCAGTACTTC. This sequence encodes CASSSGQRSYEQYF.

The chain links TRBV11-3 to TRBJ2-3; 11 bases align to TRBD2. Germline-derived CDR1 and CDR2 are SGHNT and YENEEA. J gave up 4 bases and V 1 base, and 7 bases lay outside the gene matches. The CDR3 consists of 17 residues. In nucleotides, the CDR3 is TGTGCCAGCAGCTTAGGCGTCGGTAGCGGGAGGGCAGATACGCAGTATTTT. Its protein is CASSLGVGSGRADTQYF.

This clone appeared a single time. The rearrangement links TRBV3-1 (or the pseudogene TRBV3-2) to TRBJ1-5, with a possible D match to TRBD1 (5 bases). V lost 4 bases and J lost 3, with 7 bases in between. Germline V CDR1 and CDR2: LGHDT, YNNKEL (reference sequence). This CDR3 contains 13 residues. For the CDR3, the DNA is TGTGCCAGCAGCCGACAGTACAATCAGCCCCAGCATTTT. This translates into CASSRQYNQPQHF.

This clone was recorded a few times. The J gene is TRBJ2-2, the V gene TRBV18; D is perhaps TRBD2 (6 bases). This CDR3 is 14 amino acids long. Germline CDR1 reads KGHSH; CDR2 reads LQKENI. The V gene lost 1 base and the J gene lost 5 bases, with 8 bases spanning the gap. CDR3 loop: CASSPQTRTGELFF. DNA for the CDR3: TGTGCCAGCTCACCACAGACTAGAACCGGGGAGCTGTTTTTT.

This chain joins TRBV28 and TRBJ2-7; 8 positions match TRBD2. CDR1 and CDR2 from the germline V gene are MDHEN and SYDVKM. CDR3 size: 16 residues. The J segment lost 0 bases and the V segment lost 6 bases, leaving 10 bases of the junction unmatched. CDR3 nucleotides: TGTGCCAGCAGACCTTATCTTAGCGGGGTCTCCTACGAGCAGTACTTC. Its translation is CASRPYLSGVSYEQYF.

This chain uses TRBV30 with TRBJ1-2; the match to TRBD1 covers 7 bases. The germline V gene has CDR1 GTSNPN and CDR2 SVGIG (reference sequence). CDR3 length: 13 amino acids. With V trimmed by 3 bases and J by 4 bases, 5 bases remained unmatched. CDR3 DNA: TGTGCCTGGAGGGGCCGGGACAGCTATGGCTACACCTTC. As protein: CAWRGRDSYGYTF.

The chain links TRBV18 to TRBJ1-2, with 9 positions matching TRBD1. CDR1 KGHSH and CDR2 LQKENI come from the germline V gene. V dropped 5 bases and J dropped 6; count of bases not matched to a gene: 7. The CDR3 loop spans 14 amino acids. This chain's CDR3 is CASSTGGARDGYTF. CDR3 sequence (DNA): TGTGCCAGCTCAACAGGGGGCGCCCGGGATGGCTACACCTTC.

V gene TRBV9 combines with J gene TRBJ1-3; D gene unclear. Per germline, CDR1 SGDLS and CDR2 YYNGEE. Trimming took off 3 bases at V and 0 bases at J, with 13 bases between the two ends. This CDR3 comprises 16 residues. The CDR3 DNA sequence: TGTGCCAGCAGCGGAGGGCCGCCGACCTCTGGAAACACCATATATTTT. This gives the protein CASSGGPPTSGNTIYF.

The V call is TRBV27, the J call TRBJ1-2, with 8 bases matching TRBD1. Germline trimming cut 8 bases from V and 6 bases from J; bases unmatched to any gene: 8. The CDR3 covers 13 residues. The germline gives CDR1 MNHEY, CDR2 SMNVEV (reference sequence). The CDR3 reads CASATGGRNGYTF. CDR3 coding DNA: TGTGCCAGCGCCACAGGGGGAAGAAATGGCTACACCTTC.

As for this clone: The germline gene is not matched at one end of the junction; a read error may be the cause. The V and J genes are TRBV7-7 and TRBJ1-1; no clear D gene. The CDR3 loop spans 11 amino acids. Germline V gene sequence: CDR1 SSHAT, CDR2 FNYEAQ (reference sequence). The CDR3 region is CASSFRTEAFF. The CDR3 DNA is TGTGCTAGCAGCTTTCGCACTGAAGCTTTCTTT.

The chain employs TRBV7-2 and TRBJ2-7; D is perhaps TRBD1 (7 bases). Germline V lookup: CDR1 SGHTA, CDR2 FQGNSA. The V gene lost 1 base and the J gene lost 3 bases, with 13 bases spanning the gap. This CDR3 has 15 amino acids. CDR3 DNA sequence: TGTGCCAGCAGCTTAGTGGGTCAGGGGGGCTACGAGCAGTACTTC. Its translation is CASSLVGQGGYEQYF. The complete variable domain, with remaining parts taken from reference TRBV7-2 and TRBJ2-7, reads GAGVSQSPSNKVTEKGKDVELRCDPISGHTALYWYRQSLGQGLEFLIYFQGNSAPDKSGLPSDRFSAERTGGSVSTLTIQRTQQEDSAVYLCASSLVGQGGYEQYFGPGTRLTVT.

This clone was seen a handful of times. The genes are TRBV7-8 and TRBJ1-1; the D is unclear. Germline lookup yields CDR1 SGHVS and CDR2 FQNEAQ. V shed 5 bases and J shed 6 bases, with 16 bases lying between them. The CDR3 covers 14 residues. The CDR3 DNA reads as TGTGCCAGCAGCCCTCGGGATTTCGGAGCTGAAGCTTTCTTT. Translating gives CASSPRDFGAEAFF.

The chain combines TRBV19 with TRBJ1-1; D is possibly TRBD1 (5 bases). V lost 3 bases and J lost 1, with 6 bases in between. CDR1 LNHDA and CDR2 SQIVND come from the germline V gene (reference sequence). The CDR3 consists of 13 residues. CDR3 sequence: CASSMGGNTEAFF. As DNA, the CDR3 is TGTGCCAGTAGTATGGGGGGGAACACTGAAGCTTTCTTT.

The J gene is TRBJ1-1, the V gene TRBV9; TRBD1 agrees at 8 bases. Germline V gene lookup returns CDR1 SGDLS and CDR2 YYNGEE. V was clipped by 4 bases and J by 10 bases; unmatched bases: 12. The CDR3 runs to 14 residues. As DNA, the CDR3 is TGTGCCAGCAGCCCCCGGACAGGGAAGTTACCAGCTTTCTTT. Translation gives CASSPRTGKLPAFF.

There are a few counts of this clone. The rearrangement uses TRBV24-1 and TRBJ1-2; D is unclear. Deletions cut 3 bases from V and 3 bases from J, with 7 bases between. There are 13 residues in the CDR3. Germline lookup yields CDR1 KGHDR and CDR2 SFDVKD. This CDR3 reads CATSDGGYYGYTF. The CDR3 region has the DNA TGTGCCACCAGTGATGGCGGGTACTATGGCTACACCTTC.

The rearrangement joins TRBV7-9 to TRBJ2-1; weak D call: TRBD2 (6 bases). V was pared by 1 base and J by 4 bases, with 11 bases between. The CDR3 runs to 15 residues. The germline V gene has CDR1 SEHNR and CDR2 FQNEAQ (reference sequence). The CDR3 here is CASSLGRGRYNEQFF. The CDR3 DNA reads as TGTGCCAGCAGCTTAGGACGGGGGAGGTACAATGAGCAGTTCTTC.

The gene calls are TRBV5-6 and TRBJ2-3; TRBD2 aligns across 9 bases. This CDR3 has 19 amino acids. Germline trimming cut 2 bases from V and 0 bases from J; bases unmatched to any gene: 13. Germline V gene lookup returns CDR1 SGHDT and CDR2 YYEEEE. The CDR3 reads CASSFSPAGGLRSTDTQYF. The CDR3 bases are TGTGCCAGCAGCTTTTCTCCAGCGGGGGGTCTCCGTAGCACAGATACGCAGTATTTT.

V is TRBV1 and J is TRBJ1-5; TRBD1, the D gene given by the table, was not confirmed from the DNA. TRBV1 is a pseudogene locus. The CDR3 runs 16 residues. DNA of the CDR3: TGCACCAGCAGCCAAATCCCAGGGGATAGCAATCAGCCCCAGCATTTT. Translation gives CTSSQIPGDSNQPQHF.